This T cell receptor (beta chain) was identified in a study of tumor-infiltrating lymphocytes in primary liver carcinoma. In the study overall: Samples returned roughly 3.5 to 8 million productive TCRbeta reads, a yield that was similar across tissue types. Study-level results: Tumor region pairs shared more overlap than did tumor-adjacent and tumor-blood pairs. Blood trailed tumors significantly in top-250-clone fraction (p = 0.039).

Synthesis of TCR beta cDNA was carried out from 500 ng total RNA with a constant-region primer. The TCR beta library was amplified through three nested multiplex PCR rounds in a modified ARM-PCR procedure. A C-beta reverse primer and TRBV1-TRBV30 forward primers served in each of the first two PCR rounds, at 9 to 11 cycles apiece. TCRdb fed the multiplex PCR reads into MiXCR, producing one record per CDR3 protein. The sample carries some 95,000 distinct CDR3 sequences, less than 70% recorded once. The CDR3 has 15 amino acids. Germline CDR1 and CDR2: SGHDN and FVKESK. Between roughly 18 and 30 mg of unsorted bulk tissue served as the source from which RNA and DNA were co-extracted. Enrolled patients were chronically infected with HBV and treatment-naive. To note about this clonotype: The antigen is unknown. An end of the junction differs from the germline gene, which may be a read error.

V and J are TRBV14 and TRBJ2-7; no clear D gene. The specimen was tumor-adjacent normal liver tissue. The receptor was isolated from a man aged 40-49 years with primary liver carcinoma and hepatitis B virus infection. For the CDR3, the DNA is TGTGCCAGCAGCCTAGGCCGGGTCCGCACGTACGAGCAATACTTC. Translation gives CASSLGRVRTYEQYF.